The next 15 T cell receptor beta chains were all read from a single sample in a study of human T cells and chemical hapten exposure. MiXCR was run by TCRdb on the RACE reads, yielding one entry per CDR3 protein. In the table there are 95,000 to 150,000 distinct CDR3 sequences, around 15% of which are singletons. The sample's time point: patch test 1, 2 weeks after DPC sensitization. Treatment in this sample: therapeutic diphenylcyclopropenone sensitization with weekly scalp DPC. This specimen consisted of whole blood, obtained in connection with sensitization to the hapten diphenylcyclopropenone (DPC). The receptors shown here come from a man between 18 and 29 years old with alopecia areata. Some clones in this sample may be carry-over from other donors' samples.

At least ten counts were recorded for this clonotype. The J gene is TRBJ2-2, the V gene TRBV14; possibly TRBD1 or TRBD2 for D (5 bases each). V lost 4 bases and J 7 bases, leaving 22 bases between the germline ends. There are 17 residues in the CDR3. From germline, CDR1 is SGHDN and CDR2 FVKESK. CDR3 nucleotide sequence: TGTGCCAGCAGCCGCTCCGGGACCCGCTTCCCCATCGGGGAGCTGTTTTTT. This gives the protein CASSRSGTRFPIGELFF.

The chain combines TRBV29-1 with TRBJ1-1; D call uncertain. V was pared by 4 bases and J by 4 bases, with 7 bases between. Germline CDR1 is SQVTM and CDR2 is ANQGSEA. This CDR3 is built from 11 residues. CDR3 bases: TGCAGCGTTGCGGACGCCACTGAAGCTTTCTTT. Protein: CSVADATEAFF.

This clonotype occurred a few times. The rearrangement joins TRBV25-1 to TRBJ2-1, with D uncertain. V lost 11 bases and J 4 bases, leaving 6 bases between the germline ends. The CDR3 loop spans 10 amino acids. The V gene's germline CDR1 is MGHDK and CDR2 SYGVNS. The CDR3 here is CASSYNEQFF. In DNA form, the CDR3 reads TGTGCCTCAAGTTACAATGAGCAGTTCTTC. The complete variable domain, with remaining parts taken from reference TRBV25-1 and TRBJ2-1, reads EADIYQTPRYLVIGTGKKITLECSQTMGHDKMYWYQQDPGMELHLIHYSYGVNSTEKGDLSSESTVSRIRTEHFPLTLESARPSHTSQYLCASSYNEQFFGPGTRLTVL.

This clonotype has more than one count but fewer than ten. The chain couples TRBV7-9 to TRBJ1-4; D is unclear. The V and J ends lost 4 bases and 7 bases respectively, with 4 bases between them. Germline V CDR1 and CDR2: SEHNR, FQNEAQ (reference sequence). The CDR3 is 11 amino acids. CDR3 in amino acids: CASSYSEKLFF. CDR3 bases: TGTGCCAGCAGCTACAGTGAAAAACTGTTTTTT.

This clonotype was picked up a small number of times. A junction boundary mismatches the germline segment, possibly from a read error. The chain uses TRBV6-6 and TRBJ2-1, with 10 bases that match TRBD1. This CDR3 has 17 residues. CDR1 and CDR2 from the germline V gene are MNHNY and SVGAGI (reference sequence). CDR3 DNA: TGTGGCAGCAGTCATGAAACCGGGACAGGGGTCTACAATGAGCAGTTCTTC. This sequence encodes CGSSHETGTGVYNEQFF.

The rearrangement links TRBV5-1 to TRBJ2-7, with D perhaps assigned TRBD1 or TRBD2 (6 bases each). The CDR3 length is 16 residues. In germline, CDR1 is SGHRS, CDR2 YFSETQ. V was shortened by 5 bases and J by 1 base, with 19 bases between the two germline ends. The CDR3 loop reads CASSDSGDKFSYEQYF. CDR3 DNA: TGCGCCAGCAGTGACTCGGGGGACAAGTTTTCCTACGAGCAGTACTTC.

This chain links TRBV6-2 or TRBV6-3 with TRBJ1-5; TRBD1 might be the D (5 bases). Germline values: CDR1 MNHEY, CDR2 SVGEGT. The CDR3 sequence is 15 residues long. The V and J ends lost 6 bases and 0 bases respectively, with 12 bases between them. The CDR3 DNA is TGTGCCAGCAGACTAGGGACCTATAGCAATCAGCCCCAGCATTTT. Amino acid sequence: CASRLGTYSNQPQHF.

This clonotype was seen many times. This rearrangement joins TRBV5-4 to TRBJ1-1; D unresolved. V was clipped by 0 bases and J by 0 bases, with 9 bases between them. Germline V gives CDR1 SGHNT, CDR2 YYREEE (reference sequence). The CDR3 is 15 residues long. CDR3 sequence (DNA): TGTGCCAGCAGCTTGGCCACCGGATTGAACACTGAAGCTTTCTTT. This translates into CASSLATGLNTEAFF.

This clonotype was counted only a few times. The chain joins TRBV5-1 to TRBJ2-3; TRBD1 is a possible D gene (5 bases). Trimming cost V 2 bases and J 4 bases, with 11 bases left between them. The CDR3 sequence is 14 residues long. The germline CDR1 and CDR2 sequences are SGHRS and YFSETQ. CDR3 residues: CASSLGQGADTQYF. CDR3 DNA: TGCGCCAGCAGCTTAGGCCAAGGGGCAGATACGCAGTATTTT.

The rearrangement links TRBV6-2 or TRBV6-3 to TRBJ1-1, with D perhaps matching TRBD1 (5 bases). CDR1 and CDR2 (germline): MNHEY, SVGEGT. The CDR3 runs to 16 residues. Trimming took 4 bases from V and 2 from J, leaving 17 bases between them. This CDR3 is CASSFITGIGNTEAFF. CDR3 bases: TGTGCCAGCAGTTTCATCACAGGAATCGGAAACACTGAAGCTTTCTTT.

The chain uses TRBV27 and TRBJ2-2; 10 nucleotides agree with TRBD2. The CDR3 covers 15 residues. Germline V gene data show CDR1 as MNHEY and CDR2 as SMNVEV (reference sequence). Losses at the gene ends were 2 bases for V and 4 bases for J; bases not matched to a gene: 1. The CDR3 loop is CASSLQRGGTGELFF. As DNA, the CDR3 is TGTGCCAGCAGTTTACAGCGGGGGGGCACCGGGGAGCTGTTTTTT.

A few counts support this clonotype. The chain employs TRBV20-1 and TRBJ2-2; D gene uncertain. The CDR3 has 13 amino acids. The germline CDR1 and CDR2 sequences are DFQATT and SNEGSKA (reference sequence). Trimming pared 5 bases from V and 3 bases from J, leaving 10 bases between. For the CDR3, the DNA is TGCAGTGCTTTCCGGGCAGACACCGGGGAGCTGTTTTTT. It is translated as CSAFRADTGELFF.

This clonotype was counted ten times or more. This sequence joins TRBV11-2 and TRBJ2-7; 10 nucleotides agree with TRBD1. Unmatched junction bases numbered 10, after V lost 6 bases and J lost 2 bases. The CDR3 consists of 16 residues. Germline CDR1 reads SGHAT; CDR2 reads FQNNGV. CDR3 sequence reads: CASRPTSGTGAYEQYF. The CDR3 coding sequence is TGTGCCAGCAGACCGACAAGCGGGACAGGGGCCTACGAGCAGTACTTC.

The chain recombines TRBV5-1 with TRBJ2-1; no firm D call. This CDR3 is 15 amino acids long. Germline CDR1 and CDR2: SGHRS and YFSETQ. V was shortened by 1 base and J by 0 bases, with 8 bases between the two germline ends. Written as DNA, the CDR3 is TGCGCCAGCAGCTTGCAGGAGAGCTCCTACAATGAGCAGTTCTTC. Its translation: CASSLQESSYNEQFF.

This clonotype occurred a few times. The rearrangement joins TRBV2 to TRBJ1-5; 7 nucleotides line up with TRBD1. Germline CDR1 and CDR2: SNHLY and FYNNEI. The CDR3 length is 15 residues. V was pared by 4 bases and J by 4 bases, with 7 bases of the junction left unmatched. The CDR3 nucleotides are TGTGCCAGCAGTGTTCGGGACAGCCATAATCAGCCCCAGCATTTT. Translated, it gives CASSVRDSHNQPQHF.